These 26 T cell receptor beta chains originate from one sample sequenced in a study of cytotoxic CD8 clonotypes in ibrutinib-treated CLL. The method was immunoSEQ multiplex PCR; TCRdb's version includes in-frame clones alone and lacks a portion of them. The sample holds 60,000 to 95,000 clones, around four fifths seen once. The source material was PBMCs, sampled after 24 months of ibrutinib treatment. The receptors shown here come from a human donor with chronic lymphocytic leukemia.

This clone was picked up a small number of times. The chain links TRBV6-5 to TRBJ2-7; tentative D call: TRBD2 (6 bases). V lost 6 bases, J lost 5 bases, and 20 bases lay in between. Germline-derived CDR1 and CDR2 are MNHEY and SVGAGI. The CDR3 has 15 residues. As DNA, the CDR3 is TGTGCCAGCAGCTCGGAGGGCCGGAATCTCCACGAGCAGTACTTC. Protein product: CASSSEGRNLHEQYF.

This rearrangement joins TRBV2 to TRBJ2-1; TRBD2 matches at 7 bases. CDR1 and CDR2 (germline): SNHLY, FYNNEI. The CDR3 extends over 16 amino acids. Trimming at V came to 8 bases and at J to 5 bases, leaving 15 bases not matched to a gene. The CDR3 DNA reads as TGTGCCAGCCTGGATCGTTTTGGCGGGAGAAACAATGAGCAGTTCTTC. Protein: CASLDRFGGRNNEQFF.

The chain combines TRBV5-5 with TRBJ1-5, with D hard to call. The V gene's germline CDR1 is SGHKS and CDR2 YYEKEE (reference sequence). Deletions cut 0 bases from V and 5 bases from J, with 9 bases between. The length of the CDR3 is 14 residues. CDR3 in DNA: TGTGCCAGCAGCTTGGGAGGGTTCGATCAGCCCCAGCATTTT. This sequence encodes CASSLGGFDQPQHF. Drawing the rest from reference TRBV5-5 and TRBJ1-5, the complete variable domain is DAGVTQSPTHLIKTRGQQVTLRCSPISGHKSVSWYQQVLGQGPQFIFQYYEKEERGRGNFPDRFSARQFPNYSSELNVNALLLGDSALYLCASSLGGFDQPQHFGDGTRLSIL.

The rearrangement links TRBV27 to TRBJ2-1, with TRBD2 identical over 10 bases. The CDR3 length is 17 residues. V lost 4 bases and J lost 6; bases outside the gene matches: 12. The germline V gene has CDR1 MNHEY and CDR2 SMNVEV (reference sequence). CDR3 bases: TGTGCCAGCAGTTCAACCGACCTAGCGGGAGTCCCCAATGAGCAGTTCTTC. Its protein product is CASSSTDLAGVPNEQFF.

CDR3 nucleotides: TGTGCCAGCAGTTTTAGTTCGGCGGGAGGAATAGATACGCAGTATTTT. Amino acids: CASSFSSAGGIDTQYF. This chain joins TRBV28 and TRBJ2-3; 8 bases line up with TRBD2. The germline CDR1 and CDR2 sequences are MDHEN and SYDVKM. V was pared by 3 bases and J by 5 bases, with 10 bases of the junction left unmatched. This CDR3 region has 16 residues.

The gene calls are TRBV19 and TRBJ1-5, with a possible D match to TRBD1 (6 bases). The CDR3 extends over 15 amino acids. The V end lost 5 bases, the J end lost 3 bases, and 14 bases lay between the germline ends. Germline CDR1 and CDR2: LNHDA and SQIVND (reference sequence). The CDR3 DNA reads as TGTGCCAGTAGTCCGTGGGGGGGGCCCAATCAGCCCCAGCATTTT. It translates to CASSPWGGPNQPQHF.

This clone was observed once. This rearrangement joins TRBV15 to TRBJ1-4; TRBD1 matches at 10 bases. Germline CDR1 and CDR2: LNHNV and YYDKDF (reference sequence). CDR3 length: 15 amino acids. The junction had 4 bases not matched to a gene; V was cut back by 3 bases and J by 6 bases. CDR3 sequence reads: CATSSQTGGDEKLFF. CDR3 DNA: TGTGCCACCAGCAGCCAGACAGGGGGCGATGAAAAACTGTTTTTT. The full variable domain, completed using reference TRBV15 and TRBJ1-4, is DAMVIQNPRYQVTQFGKPVTLSCSQTLNHNVMYWYQQKSSQAPKLLFHYYDKDFNNEADTPDNFQSRRPNTSFCFLDIRSPGLGDTAMYLCATSSQTGGDEKLFFGSGTQLSVL.

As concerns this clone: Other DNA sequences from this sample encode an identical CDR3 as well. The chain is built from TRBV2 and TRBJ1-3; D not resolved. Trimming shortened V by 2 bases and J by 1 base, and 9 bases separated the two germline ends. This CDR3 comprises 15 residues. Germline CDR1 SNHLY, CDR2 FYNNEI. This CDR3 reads CASSERQLSGNTIYF. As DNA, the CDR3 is TGTGCCAGCAGTGAACGTCAGTTATCTGGAAACACCATATATTTT.

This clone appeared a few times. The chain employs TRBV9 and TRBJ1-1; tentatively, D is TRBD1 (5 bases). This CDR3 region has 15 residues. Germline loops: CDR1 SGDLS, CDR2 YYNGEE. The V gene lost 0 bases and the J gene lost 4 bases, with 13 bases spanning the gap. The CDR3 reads CASSVVRGMSTEAFF. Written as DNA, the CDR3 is TGTGCCAGCAGCGTAGTAAGGGGAATGAGCACTGAAGCTTTCTTT.

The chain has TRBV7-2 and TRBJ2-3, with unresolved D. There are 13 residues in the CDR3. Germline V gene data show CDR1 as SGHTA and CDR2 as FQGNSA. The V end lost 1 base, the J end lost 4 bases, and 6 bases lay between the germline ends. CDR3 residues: CASSLGRADTQYF. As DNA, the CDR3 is TGTGCCAGCAGCTTAGGCCGTGCAGATACGCAGTATTTT.

CDR3 DNA sequence: TGTGCCAGCAGCGCCGGGGAGCCCACCTATGGCTACACCTTC. Translating gives CASSAGEPTYGYTF. V gene TRBV9 combines with J gene TRBJ1-2; the D is unclear. Germline V gene lookup returns CDR1 SGDLS and CDR2 YYNGEE. Trimming removed 3 bases from V and 4 bases from J, with 13 bases in between. This CDR3 spans 14 amino acids.

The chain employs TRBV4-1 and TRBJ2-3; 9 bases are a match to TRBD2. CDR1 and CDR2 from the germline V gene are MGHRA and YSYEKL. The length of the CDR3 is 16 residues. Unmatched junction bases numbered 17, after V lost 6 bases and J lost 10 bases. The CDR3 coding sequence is TGCGCCAGCAGTCAAAACCTAGCGGGAAGGTCCGGGGCGCAGTATTTT. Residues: CASSQNLAGRSGAQYF.

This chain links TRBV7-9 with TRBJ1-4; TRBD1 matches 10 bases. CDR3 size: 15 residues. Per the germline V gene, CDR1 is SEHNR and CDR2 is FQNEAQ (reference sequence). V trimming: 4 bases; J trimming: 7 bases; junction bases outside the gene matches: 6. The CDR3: CASSWGGTGAEKLFF. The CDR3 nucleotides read TGTGCCAGCAGCTGGGGTGGGACAGGGGCTGAAAAACTGTTTTTT.

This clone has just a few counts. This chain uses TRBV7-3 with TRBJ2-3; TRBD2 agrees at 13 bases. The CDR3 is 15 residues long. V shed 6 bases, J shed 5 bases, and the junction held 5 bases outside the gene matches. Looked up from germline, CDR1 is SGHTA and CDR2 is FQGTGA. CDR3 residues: CASSRTSGSLDTQYF. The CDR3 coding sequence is TGTGCCAGCAGTCGGACTAGCGGGAGTTTAGATACGCAGTATTTT. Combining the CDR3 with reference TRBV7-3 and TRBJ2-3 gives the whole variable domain GAGVSQTPSNKVTEKGKYVELRCDPISGHTALYWYRQSLGQGPEFLIYFQGTGAADDSGLPNDRFFAVRPEGSVSTLKIQRTERGDSAVYLCASSRTSGSLDTQYFGPGTRLTVL.

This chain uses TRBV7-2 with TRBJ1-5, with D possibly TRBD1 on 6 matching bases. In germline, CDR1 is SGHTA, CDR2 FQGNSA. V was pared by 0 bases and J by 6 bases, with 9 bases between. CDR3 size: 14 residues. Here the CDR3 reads CASSLARGGQPQHF. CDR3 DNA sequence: TGTGCCAGCAGCTTAGCGAGGGGGGGTCAGCCCCAGCATTTT.

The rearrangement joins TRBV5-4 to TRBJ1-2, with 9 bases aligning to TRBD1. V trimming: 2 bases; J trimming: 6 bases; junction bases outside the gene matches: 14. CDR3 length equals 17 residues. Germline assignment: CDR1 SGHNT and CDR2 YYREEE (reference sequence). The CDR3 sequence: CASSFGGSQGALNGYTF. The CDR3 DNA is TGTGCCAGCAGCTTTGGGGGCTCACAGGGGGCGCTCAATGGCTACACCTTC. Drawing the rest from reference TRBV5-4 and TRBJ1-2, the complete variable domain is ETGVTQSPTHLIKTRGQQVTLRCSSQSGHNTVSWYQQALGQGPQFIFQYYREEENGRGNFPPRFSGLQFPNYSSELNVNALELDDSALYLCASSFGGSQGALNGYTFGSGTRLTVV.

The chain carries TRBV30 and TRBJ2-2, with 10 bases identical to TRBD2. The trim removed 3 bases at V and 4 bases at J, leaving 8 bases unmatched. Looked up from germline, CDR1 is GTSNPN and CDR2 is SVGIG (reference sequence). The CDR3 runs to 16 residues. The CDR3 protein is CAWRPWLAGVTGELFF. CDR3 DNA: TGTGCCTGGAGACCCTGGCTAGCGGGAGTCACCGGGGAGCTGTTTTTT. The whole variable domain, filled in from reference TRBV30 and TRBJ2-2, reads SQTIHQWPATLVQPVGSPLSLECTVEGTSNPNLYWYRQAAGRGLQLLFYSVGIGQISSEVPQNLSASRPQDRQFILSSKKLLLSDSGFYLCAWRPWLAGVTGELFFGEGSRLTVL.

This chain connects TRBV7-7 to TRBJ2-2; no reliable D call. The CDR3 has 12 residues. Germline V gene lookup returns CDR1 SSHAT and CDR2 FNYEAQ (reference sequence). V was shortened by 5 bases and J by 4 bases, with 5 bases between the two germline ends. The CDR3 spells CASSRGTGELFF. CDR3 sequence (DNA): TGTGCCAGCAGCCGCGGCACCGGGGAGCTGTTTTTT.

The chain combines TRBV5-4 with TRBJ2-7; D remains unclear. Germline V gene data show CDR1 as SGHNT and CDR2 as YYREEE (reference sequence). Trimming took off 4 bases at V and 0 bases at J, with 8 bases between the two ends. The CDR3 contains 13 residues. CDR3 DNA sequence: TGTGCCAGCAGCATGACACCCTCCTACGAGCAGTACTTC. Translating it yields CASSMTPSYEQYF.

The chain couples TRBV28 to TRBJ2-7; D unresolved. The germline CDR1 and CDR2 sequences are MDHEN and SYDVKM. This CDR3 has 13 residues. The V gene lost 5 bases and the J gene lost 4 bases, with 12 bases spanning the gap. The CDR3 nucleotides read TGTGCCAGCAGTCTCCTTGGGCCTTACGAGCAGTACTTC. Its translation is CASSLLGPYEQYF.

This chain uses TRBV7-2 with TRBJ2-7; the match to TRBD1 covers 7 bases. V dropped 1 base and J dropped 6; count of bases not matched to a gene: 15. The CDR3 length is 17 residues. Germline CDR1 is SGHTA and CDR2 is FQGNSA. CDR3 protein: CASSLGPRGTFSREQYF. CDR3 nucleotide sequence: TGTGCCAGCAGCTTAGGTCCCAGGGGGACCTTTTCTCGCGAGCAGTACTTC. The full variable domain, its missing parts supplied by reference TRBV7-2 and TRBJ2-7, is GAGVSQSPSNKVTEKGKDVELRCDPISGHTALYWYRQSLGQGLEFLIYFQGNSAPDKSGLPSDRFSAERTGGSVSTLTIQRTQQEDSAVYLCASSLGPRGTFSREQYFGPGTRLTVT.

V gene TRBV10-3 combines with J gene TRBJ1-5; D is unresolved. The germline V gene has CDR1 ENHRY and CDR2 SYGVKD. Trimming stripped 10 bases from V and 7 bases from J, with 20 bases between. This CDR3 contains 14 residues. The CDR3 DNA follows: TGTGCCAGCAGCCAAAGCGGTCCCCAGCAGCCCCAGCATTTT. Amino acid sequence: CASSQSGPQQPQHF.

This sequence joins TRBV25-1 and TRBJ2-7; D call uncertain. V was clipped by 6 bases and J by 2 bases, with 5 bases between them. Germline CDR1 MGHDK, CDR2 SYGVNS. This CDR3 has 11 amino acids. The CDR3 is CASRQAYEQYF. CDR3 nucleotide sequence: TGTGCCAGCAGGCAAGCCTACGAGCAGTACTTC.

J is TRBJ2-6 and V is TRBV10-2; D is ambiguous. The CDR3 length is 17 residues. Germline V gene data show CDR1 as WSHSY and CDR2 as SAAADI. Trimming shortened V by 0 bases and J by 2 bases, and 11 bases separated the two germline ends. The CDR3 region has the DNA TGCGCCAGCAGTGAGTCCTTGTCGGGTGCTGGGGCCAACGTCCTGACTTTC. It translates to CASSESLSGAGANVLTF.

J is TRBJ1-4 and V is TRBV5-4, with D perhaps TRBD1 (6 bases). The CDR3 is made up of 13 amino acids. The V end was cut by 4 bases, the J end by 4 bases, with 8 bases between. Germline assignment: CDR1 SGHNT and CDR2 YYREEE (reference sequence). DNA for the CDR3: TGTGCCAGCAGCCAACAGGGTAATGAAAAACTGTTTTTT. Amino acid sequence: CASSQQGNEKLFF.

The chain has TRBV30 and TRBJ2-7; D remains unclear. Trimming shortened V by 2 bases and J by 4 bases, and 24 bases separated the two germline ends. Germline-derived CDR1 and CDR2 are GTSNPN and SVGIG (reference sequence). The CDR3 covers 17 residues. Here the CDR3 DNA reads TGTGCCTGGAGTCCCGTACTCCCGCCCCCAAGAAAGTACGAGCAGTACTTC. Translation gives CAWSPVLPPPRKYEQYF.